The present entry profiles one TCR beta chain with its context. The antigen is unknown. This sample stems from a study of T cell responses to AZD1222 COVID-19 vaccine. CDR1 is SGHVS and CDR2 is FQNEAQ in the germline V gene. The V and J ends lost 1 base and 0 bases respectively, with 11 bases between them. CDR3 size: 16 residues. Libraries were prepared by immunoSEQ multiplex PCR; TCRdb keeps only in-frame clonotypes and omits some of them. The profile shows some 80,000 clones, nearly 90% of them singletons. Overall study results and limits: Regions 160-218 and 743-854 held dominance among vaccine-associated CD4 TCRs, which spanned spike. Researchers took repertoire samples only after the peak T cell response had come. Mostly white British, mostly female donors; authors suggested clonal diversity may be underestimated.

The material sequenced was peripheral blood, taken on day 0 of MenACWY control vaccination. This TCR came from an adult in good health. V and J are TRBV7-8 and TRBJ2-3; maybe TRBD2 (6 bases). CDR3 protein: CASSLGRGTSTDTQYF. CDR3 nucleotide sequence: TGTGCCAGCAGCTTAGGGCGGGGCACTAGCACAGATACGCAGTATTTT.